The clone carrying this TCR beta chain was picked up a small number of times. Its antigen is undetermined. TCRdb re-called the reads with MiXCR, one entry per CDR3 protein. Of 250,000 to 300,000 distinct CDR3 sequences listed, 12% to 15% are singletons. Germline V gene sequence: CDR1 WSHSY, CDR2 SAAADI. Trimming pared 4 bases from V and 0 bases from J, leaving 6 bases between. CDR3 size: 13 residues. These data originate in a study of T cell repertoires in cytomegalovirus infection. Study as a whole: Public TCR beta signature analysis indicated the presence of both CMV infection and matching HLA type. Study observations and caveats: Summed public TCR beta family frequency identified CMV carriers bearing the relevant HLA. Clonotypes of TCR beta that were HLA-C-restricted and CMV-specific dominated the ex vivo response.

V is TRBV10-2 and J is TRBJ1-1; possible D gene TRBD1, 5 bases. The sample was PBMCs. The TCR comes from a human donor in good health (CMV status not recorded). Some clones in this sample may be carry-over from other donors' samples. CDR3 loop: CASSGGLNTEAFF. The CDR3, as DNA: TGCGCCAGCAGTGGGGGGTTGAACACTGAAGCTTTCTTT.